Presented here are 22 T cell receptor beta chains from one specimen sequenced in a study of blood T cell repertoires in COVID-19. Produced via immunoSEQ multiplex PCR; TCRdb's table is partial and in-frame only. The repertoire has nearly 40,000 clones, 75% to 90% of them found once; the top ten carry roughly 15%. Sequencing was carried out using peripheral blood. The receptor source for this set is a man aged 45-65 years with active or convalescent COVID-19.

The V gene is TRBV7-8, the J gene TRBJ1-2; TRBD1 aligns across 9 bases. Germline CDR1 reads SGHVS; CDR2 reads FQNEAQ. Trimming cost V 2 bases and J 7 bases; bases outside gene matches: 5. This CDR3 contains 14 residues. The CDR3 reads CASSLRTGVGGYTF. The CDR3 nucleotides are TGTGCCAGCAGCTTAAGGACAGGGGTCGGTGGCTACACCTTC. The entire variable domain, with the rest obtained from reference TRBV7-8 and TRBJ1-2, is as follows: GAGVSQSPRYKVAKRGQDVALRCDPISGHVSLFWYQQALGQGPEFLTYFQNEAQLDKSGLPSDRFFAERPEGSVSTLKIQRTQQEDSAVYLCASSLRTGVGGYTFGSGTRLTVV.

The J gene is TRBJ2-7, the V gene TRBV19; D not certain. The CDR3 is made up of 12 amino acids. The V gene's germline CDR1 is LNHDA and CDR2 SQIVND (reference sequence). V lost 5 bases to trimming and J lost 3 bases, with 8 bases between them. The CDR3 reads CASSLGNYEQYF. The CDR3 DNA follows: TGTGCCAGTAGTCTGGGCAACTACGAGCAGTACTTC. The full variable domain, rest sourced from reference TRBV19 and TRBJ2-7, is DGGITQSPKYLFRKEGQNVTLSCEQNLNHDAMYWYRQDPGQGLRLIYYSQIVNDFQKGDIAEGYSVSREKKESFPLTVTSAQKNPTAFYLCASSLGNYEQYFGPGTRLTVT.

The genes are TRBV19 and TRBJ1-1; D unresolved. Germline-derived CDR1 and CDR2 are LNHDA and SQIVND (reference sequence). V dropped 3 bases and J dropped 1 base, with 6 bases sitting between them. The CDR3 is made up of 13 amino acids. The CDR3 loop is CASSIYGNTEAFF. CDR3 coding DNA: TGTGCCAGTAGTATCTACGGGAACACTGAAGCTTTCTTT.

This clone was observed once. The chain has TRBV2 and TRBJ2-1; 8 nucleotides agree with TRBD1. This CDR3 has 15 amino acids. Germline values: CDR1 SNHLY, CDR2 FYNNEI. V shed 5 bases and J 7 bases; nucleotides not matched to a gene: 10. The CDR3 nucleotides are TGTGCCAGCAGTATAGACAGGGGACGGGGGAATGAGCAGTTCTTC. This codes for CASSIDRGRGNEQFF.

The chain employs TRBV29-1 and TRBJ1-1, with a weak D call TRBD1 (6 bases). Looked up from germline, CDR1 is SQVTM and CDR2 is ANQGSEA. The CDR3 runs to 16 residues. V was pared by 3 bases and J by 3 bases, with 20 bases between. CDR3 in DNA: TGCAGCGTTGAGGGCAGGGGATGGGTAAGGGACACTGAAGCTTTCTTT. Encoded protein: CSVEGRGWVRDTEAFF.

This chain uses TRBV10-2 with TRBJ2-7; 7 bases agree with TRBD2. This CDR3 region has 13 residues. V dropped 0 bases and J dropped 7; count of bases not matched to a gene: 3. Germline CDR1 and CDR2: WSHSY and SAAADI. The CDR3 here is CASSESMGGEQYF. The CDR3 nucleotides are TGCGCCAGCAGTGAGTCGATGGGGGGGGAGCAGTACTTC.

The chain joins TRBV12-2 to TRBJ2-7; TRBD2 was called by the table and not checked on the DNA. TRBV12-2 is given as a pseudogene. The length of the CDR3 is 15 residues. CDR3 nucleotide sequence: TGTGCAAGTCGCCTAAGGTTTAGCCGAGCGAGGGAGCAGTACTTC. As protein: CASRLRFSRAREQYF.

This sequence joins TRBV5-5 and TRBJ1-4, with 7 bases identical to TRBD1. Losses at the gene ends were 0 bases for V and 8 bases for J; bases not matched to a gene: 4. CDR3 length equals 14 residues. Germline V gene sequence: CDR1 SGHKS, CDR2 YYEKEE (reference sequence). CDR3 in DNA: TGTGCCAGCAGCTTGGAAGGGGGCGTCGAAAAACTGTTTTTT. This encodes CASSLEGGVEKLFF.

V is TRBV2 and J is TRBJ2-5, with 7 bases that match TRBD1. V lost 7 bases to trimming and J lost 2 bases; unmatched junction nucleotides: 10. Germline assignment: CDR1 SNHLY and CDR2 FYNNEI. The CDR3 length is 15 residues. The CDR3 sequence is CASNRQGFLQETQYF. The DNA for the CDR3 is TGTGCCAGCAACAGACAGGGATTTTTGCAAGAGACCCAGTACTTC.

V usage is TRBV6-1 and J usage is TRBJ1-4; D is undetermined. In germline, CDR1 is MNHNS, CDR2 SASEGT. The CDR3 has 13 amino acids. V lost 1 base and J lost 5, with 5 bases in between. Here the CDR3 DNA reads TGTGCCAGCAGTGAAGAGAGGAATGAAAAACTGTTTTTT. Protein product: CASSEERNEKLFF.

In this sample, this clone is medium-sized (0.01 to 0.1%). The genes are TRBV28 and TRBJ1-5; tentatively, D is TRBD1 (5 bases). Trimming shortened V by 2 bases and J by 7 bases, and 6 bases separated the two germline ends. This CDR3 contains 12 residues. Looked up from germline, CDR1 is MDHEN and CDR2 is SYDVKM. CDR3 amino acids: CASSLQGQPQHF. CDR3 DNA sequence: TGTGCCAGCAGTTTACAGGGCCAGCCCCAGCATTTT. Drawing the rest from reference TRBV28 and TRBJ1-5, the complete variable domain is DVKVTQSSRYLVKRTGEKVFLECVQDMDHENMFWYRQDPGLGLRLIYFSYDVKMKEKGDIPEGYSVSREKKERFSLILESASTNQTSMYLCASSLQGQPQHFGDGTRLSIL.

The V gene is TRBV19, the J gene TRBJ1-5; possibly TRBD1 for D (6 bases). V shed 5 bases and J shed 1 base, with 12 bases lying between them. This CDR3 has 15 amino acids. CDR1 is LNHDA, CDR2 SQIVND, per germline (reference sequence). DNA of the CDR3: TGTGCCAGTAGTTGGTTGGGGGCAAGCAATCAGCCCCAGCATTTT. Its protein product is CASSWLGASNQPQHF.

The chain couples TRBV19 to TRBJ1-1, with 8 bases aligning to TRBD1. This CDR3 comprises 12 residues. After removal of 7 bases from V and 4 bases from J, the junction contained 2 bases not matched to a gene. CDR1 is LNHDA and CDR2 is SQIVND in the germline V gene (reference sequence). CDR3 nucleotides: TGTGCCAGTATGACAGGGGTCACTGAAGCTTTCTTT. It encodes CASMTGVTEAFF.

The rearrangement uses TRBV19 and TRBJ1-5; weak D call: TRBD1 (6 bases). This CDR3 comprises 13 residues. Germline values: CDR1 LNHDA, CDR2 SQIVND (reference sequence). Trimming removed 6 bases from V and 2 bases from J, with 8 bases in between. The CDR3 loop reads CASSRQGNQPQHF. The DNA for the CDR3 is TGTGCCAGTAGCCGACAGGGCAATCAGCCCCAGCATTTT.

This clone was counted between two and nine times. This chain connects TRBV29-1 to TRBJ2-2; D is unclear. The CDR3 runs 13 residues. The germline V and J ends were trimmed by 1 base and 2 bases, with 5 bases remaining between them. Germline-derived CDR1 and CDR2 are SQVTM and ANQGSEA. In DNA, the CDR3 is TGCAGCGTTGAAGTCATTAACACCGGGGAGCTGTTTTTT. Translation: CSVEVINTGELFF.

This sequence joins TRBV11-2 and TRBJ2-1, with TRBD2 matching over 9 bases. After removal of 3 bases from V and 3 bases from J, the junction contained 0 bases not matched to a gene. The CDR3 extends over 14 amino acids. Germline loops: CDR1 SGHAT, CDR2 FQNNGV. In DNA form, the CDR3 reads TGTGCCAGCAGCTTTAGCGGGGGCTACAATGAGCAGTTCTTC. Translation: CASSFSGGYNEQFF.

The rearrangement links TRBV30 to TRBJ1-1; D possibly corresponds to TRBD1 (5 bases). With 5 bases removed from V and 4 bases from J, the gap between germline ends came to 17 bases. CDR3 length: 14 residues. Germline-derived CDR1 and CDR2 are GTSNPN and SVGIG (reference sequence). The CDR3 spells CAWGGTGVGTEAFF. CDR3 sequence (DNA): TGTGCCTGGGGAGGGACCGGGGTGGGCACTGAAGCTTTCTTT.

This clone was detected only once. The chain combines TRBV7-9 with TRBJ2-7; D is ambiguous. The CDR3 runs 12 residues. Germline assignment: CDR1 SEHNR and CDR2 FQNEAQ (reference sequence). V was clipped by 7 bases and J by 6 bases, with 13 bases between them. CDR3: CASTLRPGEQYF. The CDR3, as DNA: TGTGCCAGCACCCTTAGGCCGGGCGAGCAGTACTTC.

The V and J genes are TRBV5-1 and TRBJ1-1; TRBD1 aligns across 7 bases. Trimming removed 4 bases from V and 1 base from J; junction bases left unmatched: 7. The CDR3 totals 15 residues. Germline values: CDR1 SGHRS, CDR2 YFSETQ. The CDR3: CASSDGTAKNTEAFF. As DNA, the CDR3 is TGCGCCAGCAGCGACGGGACAGCTAAGAACACTGAAGCTTTCTTT.

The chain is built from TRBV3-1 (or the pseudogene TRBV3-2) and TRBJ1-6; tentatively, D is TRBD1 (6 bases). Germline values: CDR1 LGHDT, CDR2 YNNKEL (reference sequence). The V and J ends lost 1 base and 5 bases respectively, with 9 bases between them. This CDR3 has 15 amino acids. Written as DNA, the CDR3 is TGTGCCAGCAGCCAAGGAGGGGGTGATAATTCACCCCTCCACTTT. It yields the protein CASSQGGGDNSPLHF.

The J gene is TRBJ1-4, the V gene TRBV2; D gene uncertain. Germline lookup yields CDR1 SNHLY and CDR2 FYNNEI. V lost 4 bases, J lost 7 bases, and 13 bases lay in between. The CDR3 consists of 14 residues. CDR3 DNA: TGTGCCAGCAGTGGGACCGGGATTCGTGAAAAACTGTTTTTT. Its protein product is CASSGTGIREKLFF.

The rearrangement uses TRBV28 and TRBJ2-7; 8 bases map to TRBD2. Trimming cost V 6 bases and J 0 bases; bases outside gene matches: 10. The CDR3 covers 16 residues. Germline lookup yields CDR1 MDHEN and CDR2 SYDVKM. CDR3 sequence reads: CASSPQLAVSSYEQYF. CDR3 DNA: TGTGCCAGCAGCCCCCAACTAGCGGTGAGCTCCTACGAGCAGTACTTC.